This TCR beta chain was documented in a study of blood T cell repertoires in COVID-19. For the study at large: Sources were T cells, B-cell-depleted T cells, or PBMCs; the material itself was cDNA or gDNA.

V gave up 2 bases and J gave up 8 bases, with 10 bases separating them. The CDR3 length is 14 residues. The germline gives CDR1 MNHEY, CDR2 SVGAGI. As processed by the authors: Cell counts per sample came from amplifying reference gene primers. Profiled with immunoSEQ multiplex PCR; TCRdb holds only in-frame clones, not every one. V and J calls plus clone size are reproduced from that table; the DNA served to infer D and trimming. The sample consists of a few hundred thousand clones, more than 75% of them appearing once. Material: peripheral blood. This receptor was taken from a man aged 40-49 years who had recovered from COVID-19. This sequence joins TRBV6-5 and TRBJ1-6, with a possible D match to TRBD1 (5 bases). CDR3 region: CASSYGTDHSPLHF. The CDR3 nucleotides read TGTGCCAGCAGTTACGGGACTGACCATTCACCCCTCCACTTT.